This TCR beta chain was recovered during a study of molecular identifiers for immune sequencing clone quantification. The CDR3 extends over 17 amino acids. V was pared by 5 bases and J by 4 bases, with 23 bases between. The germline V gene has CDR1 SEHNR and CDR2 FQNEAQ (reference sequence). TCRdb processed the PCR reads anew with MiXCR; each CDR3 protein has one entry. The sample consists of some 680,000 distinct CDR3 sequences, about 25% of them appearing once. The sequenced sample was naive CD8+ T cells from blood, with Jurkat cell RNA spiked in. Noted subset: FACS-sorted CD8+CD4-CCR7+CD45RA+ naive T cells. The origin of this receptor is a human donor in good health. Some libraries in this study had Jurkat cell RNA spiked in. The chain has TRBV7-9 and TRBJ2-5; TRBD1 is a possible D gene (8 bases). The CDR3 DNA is TGTGCCAGCAGCCGCCCCGACAGCGGGACAGGTACAGAGACCCAGTACTTC. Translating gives CASSRPDSGTGTETQYF.